Listed below are T cell receptor beta chains from one sample, sequenced in a study of cytomegalovirus exposure and HLA in healthy donors. Profiling relied on immunoSEQ multiplex PCR, and the TCRdb table lists in-frame clones only, not all of them. The sample has about 190,000 clones; around 83% are singletons. The sequencing sample was made of PBMCs. The origin of the receptors is a middle-aged man in good health and CMV-seropositive. Both conserved end residues are part of each CDR3. The D gene is left open where the match is weak. Part of the rows lack a size; the others show once, few, many or a class for expanded clones.

d_call	cdr3_length	j_call	clone_size	v_call	cdr3_aa	cdr3_nt
.	16	TRBJ1-3	.	TRBV30	CAWPPGQAISGNTIYF	TGTGCCTGGCCACCAGGGCAGGCCATTTCTGGAAACACCATATATTTT
TRBD1	11	TRBJ1-1	.	TRBV19	CASRQGTEAFF	TGTGCCAGTCGACAGGGTACTGAAGCTTTCTTT
TRBD2	17	TRBJ2-1	.	TRBV5-1	CASSGGTSGSSYNEQFF	TGCGCCAGCAGCGGAGGGACTAGCGGGAGTTCCTACAATGAGCAGTTCTTC
.	17	TRBJ1-5	.	TRBV30	CAWSPMGVGGSNQPQHF	TGTGCCTGGAGCCCAATGGGGGTTGGGGGGAGCAATCAGCCCCAGCATTTT
TRBD1	16	TRBJ2-2	.	TRBV18	CASSRRQGANTGELFF	TGTGCCAGCTCGCGCAGACAGGGTGCGAACACCGGGGAGCTGTTTTTT
TRBD1	14	TRBJ2-7	.	TRBV14	CASSNFGTATEQYF	TGTGCCAGCAGCAATTTTGGGACAGCTACCGAGCAGTACTTC
.	14	TRBJ1-4	.	TRBV27	CASSFAGLGEKLFF	TGTGCCAGCAGTTTCGCAGGCCTTGGTGAAAAACTGTTTTTT
TRBD2	16	TRBJ2-5	.	TRBV18	CASSPQASGSRETQYF	TGTGCCAGCTCACCACAGGCTAGCGGGAGTAGGGAGACCCAGTACTTC
TRBD1	16	TRBJ2-5	.	TRBV28	CASSLLLGQDQETQYF	TGTGCCAGCAGTCTCCTTCTAGGACAGGACCAAGAGACCCAGTACTTC
.	19	TRBJ2-3	.	TRBV6-9	CASSYHTKKRDTGTDTQYF	TGTGCCAGCAGTTACCACACGAAGAAGCGGGACACTGGCACAGATACGCAGTATTTT
TRBD1	15	TRBJ2-3	.	TRBV10-3	CAIGDRVQGTDTQYF	TGTGCCATCGGCGACAGGGTTCAGGGCACAGATACGCAGTATTTT
.	15	TRBJ1-5	.	TRBV5-4	CASSLEAGLGQPQHF	TGTGCCAGCAGCTTGGAGGCAGGTTTAGGTCAGCCCCAGCATTTT
.	15	TRBJ2-1	.	TRBV7-9	CASSLSGQTYNEQFF	TGTGCCAGCAGCTTATCCGGACAGACATACAATGAGCAGTTCTTC
TRBD1	15	TRBJ2-2	few	TRBV28	CASSSTGGNTGELFF	TGTGCCAGCAGTTCGACAGGGGGAAACACCGGGGAGCTGTTTTTT
TRBD2	16	TRBJ2-3	.	TRBV19	CASSQGLAGGTDTQYF	TGTGCCAGTAGTCAAGGACTAGCGGGAGGGACAGATACGCAGTATTTT
.	13	TRBJ2-7	.	TRBV7-2	CASSRSVTYEQYF	TGTGCCAGCAGCCGTAGCGTTACCTACGAGCAGTACTTC
.	14	TRBJ1-4	once	TRBV7-9	CSSSLVRGNEKLFF	TGTTCCAGCAGCTTAGTCAGGGGAAATGAAAAACTGTTTTTT
.	15	TRBJ2-3	.	TRBV18	CASSPVLSGTDTQYF	TGTGCCAGCTCACCCGTTCTATCCGGCACAGATACGCAGTATTTT
TRBD2	14	TRBJ2-3	.	TRBV7-7	CASSLAGVRDTQYF	TGTGCTAGCAGCTTAGCGGGAGTACGAGATACGCAGTATTTT
TRBD2	17	TRBJ2-5	few	TRBV28	CASSLPLTSGSLKTQYF	TGTGCCAGCAGCCTTCCCCTGACTAGCGGGAGTTTGAAGACCCAGTACTTC
.	15	TRBJ2-2	.	TRBV5-1	CASSLGQLNTGELFF	TGCGCCAGCAGCTTGGGACAGCTTAACACCGGGGAGCTGTTTTTT
.	13	TRBJ1-1	.	TRBV6-1	CASSAQGDTEAFF	TGTGCCAGCAGTGCTCAGGGCGACACTGAAGCTTTCTTT
.	14	TRBJ2-5	.	TRBV19	CASSHIDTQETQYF	TGTGCCAGTAGCCATATTGACACGCAAGAGACCCAGTACTTC
.	14	TRBJ2-7	few	TRBV5-6	CASSSAGGAYEQYF	TGTGCCAGCAGCTCCGCCGGAGGGGCCTACGAGCAGTACTTC
TRBD1	16	TRBJ1-2	.	TRBV11-1	CASSLTAGTVNYGYTF	TGTGCCAGCAGCTTAACCGCCGGGACAGTTAACTATGGCTACACCTTC
.	14	TRBJ1-2	.	TRBV30	CAWSGLRANYGYTF	TGTGCCTGGAGTGGCCTTCGAGCTAACTATGGCTACACCTTC
.	18	TRBJ1-2	.	TRBV15	CATSRVRRGEKGDYGYTF	TGTGCCACCAGCAGAGTAAGGAGAGGAGAAAAAGGGGACTATGGCTACACCTTC
TRBD2	16	TRBJ2-3	.	TRBV11-2	CASSLGTGRASDTQYF	TGTGCCAGCAGCTTAGGGACCGGGAGGGCCTCAGATACGCAGTATTTT
.	14	TRBJ2-2	.	TRBV7-3	CATQRNSGTGELFF	TGTGCCACCCAGCGGAACAGTGGCACCGGGGAGCTGTTTTTT
TRBD1	18	TRBJ2-1	.	TRBV15	CATSRLGTGEGGYNEQFF	TGTGCCACCAGCAGGCTGGGGACAGGGGAGGGCGGGTACAATGAGCAGTTCTTC
.	14	TRBJ2-5	.	TRBV7-6	CASSLAPSGETQYF	TGTGCCAGCAGCTTAGCTCCGAGCGGCGAGACCCAGTACTTC
.	15	TRBJ2-3	.	TRBV5-1	CATQRGGPGTDTQYF	TGCGCCACTCAACGCGGAGGGCCTGGTACAGATACGCAGTATTTT
.	13	TRBJ1-4	.	TRBV10-2	CASKLAVREKLFF	TGCGCCAGCAAATTGGCAGTCAGGGAAAAACTGTTTTTT
.	15	TRBJ2-5	.	TRBV7-6	CASSLLYRDQETQYF	TGTGCCAGCAGCTTGCTCTACAGGGACCAAGAGACCCAGTACTTC
.	13	TRBJ1-1	few	TRBV2	CAIEGGMNTEAFF	TGTGCCATTGAGGGGGGGATGAACACTGAAGCTTTCTTT